Listed below are T cell receptor beta chains from one sample, sequenced in a study of cytotoxic CD8 clonotypes in ibrutinib-treated CLL. Clones were read by immunoSEQ multiplex PCR, and TCRdb kept only the in-frame ones, dropping some. This table holds about 120,000 clones, approximately 83% found once. The sequencing here drew on PBMCs, taken after 24 months of ibrutinib treatment. The receptors shown here come from a human donor with chronic lymphocytic leukemia. Both conserved end residues are part of each CDR3. A D gene is named only where the DNA matches it firmly. Clone sizes are given selectively: once, few, many, or a class where the clone is expanded.

j_gene,abundance,d_gene,v_gene,CDR3nt,CDR3aa
TRBJ2-5,.,.,TRBV7-3,TGTGCCAGCAGCTCCCAGCAGGGGGGGACCCAGTACTTC,CASSSQQGGTQYF
TRBJ1-1,.,TRBD1,TRBV10-3,TGTGCCATCAGTGACAGGGGGCCCGACACTGAAGCTTTCTTT,CAISDRGPDTEAFF
TRBJ2-1,.,.,TRBV19,TGTGCCAGTTACCAGAGCTCCTACAATGAGCAGTTCTTC,CASYQSSYNEQFF
TRBJ2-2,.,TRBD2,TRBV7-2,TGTGCCAGCAGCTTAGTTGGGGGAGGGGCAGGGTGGACCGGGGAGCTGTTTTTT,CASSLVGGGAGWTGELFF
TRBJ2-7,.,.,TRBV19,TGTGCCAGTAGGGGTAAAGGGGAGGTCTACGAGCAGTACTTC,CASRGKGEVYEQYF
TRBJ1-2,.,.,TRBV7-2,TGTGCCAGCAGCTTATTTGGGAACAGGGCGGGCTACACCTTC,CASSLFGNRAGYTF
TRBJ2-7,.,TRBD2,TRBV7-2,TGTGCCAGCAGCTTATCTAGCGGGGGTGCCTACGAGCAGTACTTC,CASSLSSGGAYEQYF
TRBJ1-2,.,.,TRBV9,TGTGCCAGCAGCTTACAGGGTGGTGGCTACACCTTC,CASSLQGGGYTF
TRBJ1-2,.,.,TRBV5-8,TGTGCCAGCAGCTTTGAGGCCTATGGCTACACCTTC,CASSFEAYGYTF
TRBJ2-3,.,TRBD2,TRBV15,TGTGCCACCAGCGGGACTAGCGGAACAGATACGCAGTATTTT,CATSGTSGTDTQYF
TRBJ1-3,once,.,TRBV6-6,TGTGCCAGCAGCTTCCGGGACACCGGTAGAAACACCATATATTTT,CASSFRDTGRNTIYF
TRBJ1-2,.,.,TRBV15,TGTGCCACCAGCGTAACCCAGGGCCAAAATGGCTACACCTTC,CATSVTQGQNGYTF
TRBJ2-3,.,.,TRBV5-6,TGTGCCAGCAGCCCTCTCCTGGATACGCAGTATTTT,CASSPLLDTQYF
TRBJ1-5,.,.,TRBV28,TGTGCCAGCGGTCTCATGTCGTCGGGCCGTCAGCCCCAGCATTTT,CASGLMSSGRQPQHF
TRBJ2-7,many,TRBD1,TRBV7-2,TGTGCCAGCAGCTTAGCGGGGCAGGGGGCGAGTGAGCAGTACTTC,CASSLAGQGASEQYF
TRBJ2-3,.,.,TRBV19,TGTGCCAGTAGTACCGGCAGGACTAGCACAGATACGCAGTATTTT,CASSTGRTSTDTQYF
TRBJ2-5,few,.,TRBV5-1,TGCGCCAGCACCGGGCGGGGAGAGACCCAGTACTTC,CASTGRGETQYF
TRBJ2-5,.,TRBD1,TRBV9,TGTGCCAGCAGCCCCCATGGGGACAGGGTGGAAGAGACCCAGTACTTC,CASSPHGDRVEETQYF
TRBJ2-2,.,TRBD1,TRBV11-2,TGTGCCAGCAGTCTGCAACAGGGGGCGCCCGGGGAGCTGTTTTTT,CASSLQQGAPGELFF
TRBJ1-5,.,.,TRBV5-8,TGTGCCAGCAGCGTGGGTCAGCCCCAGCATTTT,CASSVGQPQHF
TRBJ2-7,.,.,TRBV18,TGTGCCAGCTCACCAGAATCCTTGGGGGTGTACGAGCAGTACTTC,CASSPESLGVYEQYF
TRBJ2-2,.,.,TRBV6-5,TGTGCCAGCAGTTACTCGATGGGAAGTAACACCGGGGAGCTGTTTTTT,CASSYSMGSNTGELFF
TRBJ2-1,.,.,TRBV5-6,TGTGCCAGCAGCTTGGATGCGGGGGCCACCTACAATGAGCAGTTCTTC,CASSLDAGATYNEQFF
TRBJ1-1,few,.,TRBV1,TGCACCAGCAGCCAAGTAACTTCATTCGAGTGGTCCGAAGCTTTCTTT,CTSSQVTSFEWSEAFF
TRBJ1-5,.,.,TRBV27,TGTGCCAGCAAGCAAGGCGGCAGGGGCCCCCAACGGCAGCCCCAGCATTTT,CASKQGGRGPQRQPQHF
TRBJ1-1,.,.,TRBV7-2,TGTGCCAGCAGCTTAGACGTGAACACTGAAGCTTTCTTT,CASSLDVNTEAFF
TRBJ1-3,.,.,TRBV5-4,TGTGCCAGCAGCTTCCGGGACGCTGGAAACACCATATATTTT,CASSFRDAGNTIYF
TRBJ2-7,.,.,TRBV19,TGTGCCAGTAGCCTGGGACCGCAGAGCTCCTACGAGCAGTACTTC,CASSLGPQSSYEQYF
TRBJ1-2,.,.,TRBV28,TGTGCCAGCAGTGCCGCGGTACAGACTAACTATGGCTACACCTTC,CASSAAVQTNYGYTF
TRBJ1-2,.,TRBD1,TRBV6-5,TGTGCCAGCAAGGAGGACAGGGGGAAGGATGGCTACACCTTC,CASKEDRGKDGYTF
TRBJ2-1,.,TRBD2,TRBV7-3,TGTGCCAGCAGCTTAATACTAGCGGGAGGTCGGAATGAGCAGTTCTTC,CASSLILAGGRNEQFF
TRBJ1-5,.,.,TRBV2,TGTGCCAGCAGCGAAGGACCGAATCAGCCCCAGCATTTT,CASSEGPNQPQHF
TRBJ2-2,.,.,TRBV30,TGTGCCTGGAGTGTAACCAGGGGACTCACCGGGGAGCTGTTTTTT,CAWSVTRGLTGELFF
TRBJ2-3,.,.,TRBV5-4,TGTGCCAGCAGTTCCGGGACTAGCACAGATACGCAGTATTTT,CASSSGTSTDTQYF
TRBJ2-7,.,.,TRBV7-2,TGTGCCAGCTCCCCTTCCTACGAGCAGTACTTC,CASSPSYEQYF
TRBJ1-5,few,.,TRBV5-4,TGTGCCAGCAGCTTGATGGGGTTGCATCAGCCCCAGCATTTT,CASSLMGLHQPQHF
TRBJ2-5,.,.,TRBV7-2,TGTGCCAGCAGCTTACTCGGAGGGGAGATGGAGACCCAGTACTTC,CASSLLGGEMETQYF
TRBJ1-4,.,.,TRBV5-4,TGTGCCAGCAGCTTGGGGCCTGAAAAACTGTTTTTT,CASSLGPEKLFF
TRBJ2-1,.,TRBD1,TRBV4-1,TGCGCCAGCAGCTACGGACGGTCGGGACAGGGGGGGGATGAGCAGTTCTTC,CASSYGRSGQGGDEQFF
TRBJ2-1,.,.,TRBV4-3,TGCGCCAGCAGCCAAGAAGTCCTACGACTAGGCGACAATGAGCAGTTCTTC,CASSQEVLRLGDNEQFF
TRBJ2-7,.,TRBD2,TRBV28,TGTGCCAGCAGTTTAAGCGGGGTAAGGCCCTACGAGCAGTACTTC,CASSLSGVRPYEQYF
TRBJ2-7,.,.,TRBV19,TGTGCCAGTAGTAAGGTAGCCGGGGGTTACGAGCAGTACTTC,CASSKVAGGYEQYF
TRBJ1-1,.,.,TRBV30,TGTGCCTGGAGTGTACCGAGATCAGGGGTTGGCACTGAAGCTTTCTTT,CAWSVPRSGVGTEAFF
TRBJ2-7,.,.,TRBV30,TGTGCCTGGAGTGGTTCAGAAGGTAAAAGCTCCTACGAGCAGTACTTC,CAWSGSEGKSSYEQYF
TRBJ1-2,once,TRBD1,TRBV28,TGTGCCAGCAGTTCCGGGGACAGGGAACTCTATGGCTACACCTTC,CASSSGDRELYGYTF
TRBJ2-5,.,TRBD2,TRBV2,TGTGCCAGCAGTGGGTCATTTAGCGGGGCGCTCCAAGAGACCCAGTACTTC,CASSGSFSGALQETQYF
TRBJ1-1,.,.,TRBV4-1,TGCGCCAGCAGCCATACGGGGGCCAGGGCCTCGAATACTGAAGCTTTCTTT,CASSHTGARASNTEAFF
TRBJ1-4,.,TRBD1,TRBV5-4,TGTGCCAGCAGCTTGGTTGGGACAGGGGGCGAAAAACTGTTTTTT,CASSLVGTGGEKLFF
TRBJ2-7,once,TRBD2,TRBV14,TGTGCCAGCAGCCAAGATCTGAGGACTAGCGGGGTGGAGCAGTACTTC,CASSQDLRTSGVEQYF
TRBJ2-7,.,.,TRBV2,TGTGCCAGCACGGCGTTTGGGGGGACCTCCTACGAGCAGTACTTC,CASTAFGGTSYEQYF
TRBJ2-2,.,.,TRBV27,TGTGCCAGCAGTTTATCAATCGGGGAGCTGTTTTTT,CASSLSIGELFF
TRBJ2-1,once,.,TRBV18,TGTGCCAGCTCACCGGGGACACCGAACAATGAGCAGTTCTTC,CASSPGTPNNEQFF
TRBJ2-5,.,.,TRBV4-2,TGTGCCAGCAGCCTAGCAGGGGGGGGAGAGACCCAGTACTTC,CASSLAGGGETQYF